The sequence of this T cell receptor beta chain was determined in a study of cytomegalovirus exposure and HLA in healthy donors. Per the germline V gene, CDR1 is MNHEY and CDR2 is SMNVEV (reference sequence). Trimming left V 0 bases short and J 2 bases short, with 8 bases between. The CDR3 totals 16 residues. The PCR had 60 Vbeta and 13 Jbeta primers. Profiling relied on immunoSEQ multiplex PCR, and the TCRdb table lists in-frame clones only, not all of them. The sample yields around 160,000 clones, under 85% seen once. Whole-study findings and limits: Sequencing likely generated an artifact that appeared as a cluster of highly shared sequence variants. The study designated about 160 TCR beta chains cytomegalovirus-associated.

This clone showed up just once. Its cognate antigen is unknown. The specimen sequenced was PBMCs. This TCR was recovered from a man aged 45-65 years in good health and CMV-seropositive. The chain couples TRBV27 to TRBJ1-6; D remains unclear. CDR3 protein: CASSLSADPYNSPLHF. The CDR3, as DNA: TGTGCCAGCAGTTTATCGGCCGATCCCTATAATTCACCCCTCCACTTT.